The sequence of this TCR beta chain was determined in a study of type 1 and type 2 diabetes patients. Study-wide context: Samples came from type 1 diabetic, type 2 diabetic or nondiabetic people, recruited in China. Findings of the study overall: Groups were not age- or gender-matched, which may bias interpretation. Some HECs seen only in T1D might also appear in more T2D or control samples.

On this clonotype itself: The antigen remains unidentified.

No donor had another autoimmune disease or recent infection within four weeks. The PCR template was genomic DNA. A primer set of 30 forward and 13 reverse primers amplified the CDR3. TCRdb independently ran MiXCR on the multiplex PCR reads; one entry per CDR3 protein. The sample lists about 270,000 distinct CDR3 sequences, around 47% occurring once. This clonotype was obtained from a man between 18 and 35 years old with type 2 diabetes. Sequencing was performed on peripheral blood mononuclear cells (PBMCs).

CDR3 in amino acids: CASSYRPGQGLDNEKLFF. The CDR3, as DNA: TGTGCCAGCAGTTACCGTCCCGGACAGGGCTTAGATAATGAAAAACTGTTTTTT. This rearrangement joins TRBV6-5 to TRBJ1-4; 8 nucleotides match TRBD1. With 2 bases clipped from V and 4 bases from J, the junction kept 12 bases outside the gene matches. CDR1 MNHEY and CDR2 SVGAGI come from the germline V gene. This CDR3 has 18 amino acids.